What follows are 21 T cell receptor beta chains derived from one specimen sequenced in a study of blood T cells in healthy people across ages. A second about 7 to 12 cycle PCR used barcoded and J-beta primers. MiXCR, run by TCRdb on the 5' RACE reads, gives a single entry per CDR3 protein. The data contain 1.5 million to 2 million distinct CDR3 sequences, roughly 30% of them singletons. Sequences were obtained from blood. These receptors were obtained from a woman between 25 and 40 years old in good health.

This clonotype was picked up one time. This rearrangement joins TRBV12-3 or TRBV12-4 to TRBJ2-2, with 9 bases fitting TRBD2. Trimming took 3 bases from V and 4 from J; bases not matched to a gene: 3. This CDR3 contains 15 residues. The CDR3 coding sequence is TGTGCCAGCAGTTTTCCTAGCGGGGTCACCGGGGAGCTGTTTTTT. Translated, it gives CASSFPSGVTGELFF.

In this sample, this clonotype turned up a few times. CDR3 sequence reads: CASMSREETQYF. The CDR3 nucleotides read TGTGCCAGCATGTCCAGGGAGGAGACCCAGTACTTC. The rearrangement joins TRBV28 to TRBJ2-5; perhaps D is TRBD1 or TRBD2 (5 bases each). Germline CDR1 is MDHEN and CDR2 is SYDVKM. The CDR3 spans 12 residues. V shed 7 bases and J shed 5 bases, with 11 bases lying between them.

J is TRBJ2-2 and V is TRBV7-6; no clear D gene. CDR3 length: 13 amino acids. Germline V lookup: CDR1 SGHVS, CDR2 FNYEAQ. V was shortened by 4 bases and J by 6 bases, with 9 bases between the two germline ends. CDR3 loop: CASSSRNPGELFF. The CDR3 region has the DNA TGTGCCAGCAGCTCCAGAAATCCCGGGGAGCTGTTTTTT.

The chain employs TRBV7-8 and TRBJ2-5; D perhaps matches TRBD2 (5 bases). The J call may be faulty, since TRBJ2-7 better matches the DNA end. CDR3 length: 15 residues. Germline values: CDR1 SGHVS, CDR2 FQNEAQ. CDR3 in DNA: TGTGCCAGCAGCAAAAGGTACCTACTAGCCTACGAGCAGTACTTC. It translates to CASSKRYLLAYEQYF.

The chain uses TRBV7-2 and TRBJ1-5, with 8 bases fitting TRBD1. V lost 5 bases to trimming and J lost 6 bases; unmatched junction nucleotides: 6. The CDR3 runs 14 residues. The V gene's germline CDR1 is SGHTA and CDR2 FQGNSA. In DNA, the CDR3 is TGTGCCAGCAGCGCAGACAGGGGAGTTCAGCCCCAGCATTTT. This encodes CASSADRGVQPQHF.

The CDR3 region has the DNA TGTGCCAGCAGCCCCGGACTAGCGGCCCTCTCCTACGAGCAGTACTTC. This codes for CASSPGLAALSYEQYF. The V and J genes are TRBV7-2 and TRBJ2-7; TRBD2 aligns across 10 bases. In germline, CDR1 is SGHTA, CDR2 FQGNSA. The junction had 7 bases not matched to a gene; V was cut back by 5 bases and J by 0 bases. The CDR3 consists of 16 residues.

This clonotype came up many times. The chain couples TRBV10-2 to TRBJ2-7; possible D gene TRBD2, 6 bases. Trimming left V 4 bases short and J 2 bases short, with 9 bases between. Germline values: CDR1 WSHSY, CDR2 SAAADI. The CDR3 spans 13 residues. The CDR3 sequence is CASSVGGPYEQYF. The CDR3 DNA is TGCGCCAGCAGTGTGGGAGGACCCTACGAGCAGTACTTC.

This clonotype was seen more than once but under ten times. The rearrangement links TRBV20-1 to TRBJ2-6; the D gene is possibly TRBD2 (7 bases). Trimming left V 0 bases short and J 0 bases short, with 15 bases between. Germline loops: CDR1 DFQATT, CDR2 SNEGSKA (reference sequence). CDR3 length: 18 residues. CDR3: CSAREGGGGLSGANVLTF. The CDR3 DNA sequence: TGCAGTGCTAGAGAGGGGGGAGGGGGGCTCTCTGGGGCCAACGTCCTGACTTTC.

The rearrangement joins TRBV12-3 or TRBV12-4 to TRBJ1-6, with 9 bases aligning to TRBD1. The CDR3 extends over 15 amino acids. V trimming: 2 bases; J trimming: 9 bases; junction bases outside the gene matches: 5. CDR3 DNA sequence: TGTGCCAGCAGTTTACGGGGACAGGGCAGTTCACCCCTCCACTTT. This gives the protein CASSLRGQGSSPLHF.

This clonotype appeared a few times. The V gene is TRBV18, the J gene TRBJ1-2, with D possibly being TRBD1 (6 bases). V lost 6 bases and J lost 5, with 13 bases in between. The CDR3 is made up of 13 amino acids. Germline V gene data show CDR1 as KGHSH and CDR2 as LQKENI. The CDR3 DNA follows: TGTGCCAGCTCGAACGGCAGGGGTTATGGCTACACCTTC. This sequence encodes CASSNGRGYGYTF.

This clonotype was counted at least ten times. CDR3 sequence (DNA): TGCAGTGCTAGAGATCTAGACCGCTCCTCCTACGAGCAGTACTTC. It yields the protein CSARDLDRSSYEQYF. V is TRBV20-1 and J is TRBJ2-7, with D uncertain. V lost 0 bases and J 0 bases, leaving 12 bases between the germline ends. The CDR3 consists of 15 residues. Germline V gene data show CDR1 as DFQATT and CDR2 as SNEGSKA (reference sequence).

V is TRBV20-1 and J is TRBJ1-6, with D maybe TRBD1 (5 bases). CDR3 size: 14 residues. CDR1 and CDR2 (germline): DFQATT, SNEGSKA (reference sequence). Trimming cost V 5 bases and J 14 bases, with 22 bases left between them. CDR3 DNA sequence: TGCAGTGCTCACGACCCGGGGGAGTGGTACACCCTCCACTTT. Its protein is CSAHDPGEWYTLHF.

The chain is built from TRBV18 and TRBJ1-2; perhaps TRBD1 as D (5 bases). V lost 3 bases and J lost 1, with 12 bases in between. Germline V gene lookup returns CDR1 KGHSH and CDR2 LQKENI. The CDR3 loop spans 15 amino acids. CDR3 in DNA: TGTGCCAGCTCACCGGTGGACAACCATAACTATGGCTACACCTTC. It specifies CASSPVDNHNYGYTF.

Only a few counts were recorded for this clonotype. This chain connects TRBV10-3 to TRBJ1-2; TRBD1 matches 12 bases. The CDR3 has 15 residues. Germline CDR1 is ENHRY and CDR2 is SYGVKD. The V segment lost 4 bases and the J segment 8 bases; nucleotides outside the gene matches: 8. This chain's CDR3 is CAISGGTGGKDGYTF. Here the CDR3 DNA reads TGTGCCATCAGTGGAGGGACAGGGGGCAAAGACGGCTACACCTTC.

This clonotype was observed many times. The V call is TRBV28, the J call TRBJ2-1, with 7 positions matching TRBD2. The CDR3 spans 14 residues. CDR1 is MDHEN and CDR2 is SYDVKM in the germline V gene. Trimming at V came to 3 bases and at J to 6 bases, leaving 5 bases not matched to a gene. The CDR3 protein is CASSFSRGSNEQFF. The CDR3 DNA reads TGTGCCAGCAGTTTCTCGCGGGGGAGCAATGAGCAGTTCTTC.

The CDR3 protein is CAISETGAAKNIQYF. In nucleotides, the CDR3 is TGTGCCATCAGTGAGACGGGGGCAGCCAAAAACATTCAGTACTTC. This chain joins TRBV10-3 and TRBJ2-4; D is tentatively TRBD1 or TRBD2 (6 bases each). Germline CDR1 reads ENHRY; CDR2 reads SYGVKD. The CDR3 totals 15 residues. V was shortened by 2 bases and J by 0 bases, with 8 bases between the two germline ends.

This clonotype was seen a few times. The V call is TRBV10-3, the J call TRBJ2-7, with 9 bases matching TRBD2. V lost 3 bases to trimming and J lost 2 bases; unmatched junction nucleotides: 8. CDR3 length: 16 residues. CDR1 and CDR2 (germline): ENHRY, SYGVKD. The CDR3 reads CAISDPSTSGPYEQYF. The CDR3 bases are TGTGCCATCAGTGACCCCTCGACTAGCGGCCCCTACGAGCAGTACTTC.

The chain is built from TRBV12-3 or TRBV12-4 and TRBJ1-2, with D uncertain. The CDR3 has 13 amino acids. Trimming removed 4 bases at V and 6 bases at J, with 12 bases between. This CDR3 is CASSSEALNGYTF. In DNA, the CDR3 is TGTGCCAGCAGTTCTGAGGCGTTAAATGGCTACACCTTC.

This clonotype was counted only a few times. The chain joins TRBV30 to TRBJ2-7; perhaps TRBD2 as D (5 bases). This CDR3 has 13 amino acids. V was clipped by 2 bases and J by 6 bases, with 14 bases between them. Germline V gives CDR1 GTSNPN, CDR2 SVGIG (reference sequence). This CDR3 is CAWSSGGRREQYF. CDR3 sequence (DNA): TGTGCCTGGAGTTCAGGAGGCAGACGCGAGCAGTACTTC.

With respect to this clonotype: Mismatch with germline at one junction end may stem from a read error. The genes are TRBV12-3 or TRBV12-4 and TRBJ2-5, with 9 nucleotides matching TRBD2. This CDR3 spans 16 amino acids. The CDR3 sequence is CASSLRAGGPRETKYF. The DNA of the CDR3 is TGTGCCAGCAGTTTACGGGCGGGAGGGCCCAGAGAGACCAAGTACTTC.

This clonotype was observed at least ten times. The rearrangement joins TRBV5-1 to TRBJ2-5, with TRBD2 matching 8 bases. The CDR3 loop spans 14 amino acids. The germline gives CDR1 SGHRS, CDR2 YFSETQ. V shed 3 bases, J shed 4 bases, and the junction held 5 bases outside the gene matches. CDR3 protein: CASSSASGLETQYF. Here the CDR3 DNA reads TGCGCCAGCAGCTCGGCTAGCGGGTTAGAGACCCAGTACTTC.